This T cell receptor beta chain derives from a study of blood T cell repertoires in COVID-19. Overall study context: Acute and convalescent COVID-19 specimens originated in the United States, Italy and Spain. Sample material is recorded as cDNA or gDNA derived from T cells, B-cell-depleted T cells, or PBMCs.

This clone was detected a few times. Germline loops: CDR1 SEHNR, CDR2 FQNEAQ (reference sequence). Trimming removed 0 bases at V and 4 bases at J, with 10 bases between. The CDR3 extends over 15 amino acids. Data came from immunoSEQ multiplex PCR; TCRdb stores just in-frame clones and leaves some out. Here the sample spans over 85,000 clones, 85% to 90% being singletons. The chain joins TRBV7-9 to TRBJ1-5; D gene uncertain. Sequencing was carried out using peripheral blood. The TCR originated in a man aged 45-65 years with active or convalescent COVID-19. The CDR3 region has the DNA TGTGCCAGCAGCTTAGCAATGGGAGGGAATCAGCCCCAGCATTTT. It codes for CASSLAMGGNQPQHF. The variable domain in full, completed from reference TRBV7-9 and TRBJ1-5, reads DTGVSQNPRHKITKRGQNVTFRCDPISEHNRLYWYRQTLGQGPEFLTYFQNEAQLEKSRLLSDRFSAERPKGSFSTLEIQRTEQGDSAMYLCASSLAMGGNQPQHFGDGTRLSIL.